This TCR beta chain comes out of a study of blood T cell repertoires in COVID-19. Libraries were prepared by immunoSEQ multiplex PCR; TCRdb keeps only in-frame clonotypes and omits some of them. The sample records 250,000 to 350,000 clones, around 85% being singletons. The source material was PBMCs or T cells enriched from blood (not recorded which). The TCR originated in a woman in her forties or fifties who had recovered from COVID-19.

In nucleotides, the CDR3 is TGTGCCAGCAGCCAAGACACTGGCTCCTACAATGAGCAGTTCTTC. Translating gives CASSQDTGSYNEQFF. The chain carries TRBV11-2 and TRBJ2-1, with D unresolved. This CDR3 has 15 residues. The germline V and J ends were trimmed by 5 bases and 0 bases, with 11 bases remaining between them. The germline CDR1 and CDR2 sequences are SGHAT and FQNNGV.